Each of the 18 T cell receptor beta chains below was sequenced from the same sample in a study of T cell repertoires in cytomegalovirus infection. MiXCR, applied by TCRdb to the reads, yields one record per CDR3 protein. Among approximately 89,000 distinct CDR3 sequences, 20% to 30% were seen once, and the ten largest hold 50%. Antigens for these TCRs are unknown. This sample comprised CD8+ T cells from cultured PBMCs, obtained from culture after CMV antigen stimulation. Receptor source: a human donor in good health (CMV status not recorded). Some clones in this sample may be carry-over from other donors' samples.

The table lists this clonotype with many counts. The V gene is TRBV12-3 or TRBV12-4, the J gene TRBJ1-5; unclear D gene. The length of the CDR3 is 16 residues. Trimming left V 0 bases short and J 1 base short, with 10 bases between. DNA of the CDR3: TGTGCCAGCAGTTTAGCGTCTTGGGCAAGCAATCAGCCCCAGCATTTT. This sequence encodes CASSLASWASNQPQHF.

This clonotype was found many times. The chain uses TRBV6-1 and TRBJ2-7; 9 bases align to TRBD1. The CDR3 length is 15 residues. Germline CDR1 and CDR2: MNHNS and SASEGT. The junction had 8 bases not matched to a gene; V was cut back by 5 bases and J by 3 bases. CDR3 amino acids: CASSPAGQGFYEQYF. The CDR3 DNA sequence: TGTGCCAGCAGTCCCGCCGGACAGGGGTTCTACGAGCAGTACTTC.

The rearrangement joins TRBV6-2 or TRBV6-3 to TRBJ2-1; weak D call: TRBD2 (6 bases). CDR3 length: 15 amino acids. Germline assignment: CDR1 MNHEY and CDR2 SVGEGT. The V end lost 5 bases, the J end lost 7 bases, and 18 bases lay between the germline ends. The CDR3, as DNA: TGTGCCAGCAGTCCCTTAGCGGTCCCTAGGAATGAGCAGTTCTTC. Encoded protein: CASSPLAVPRNEQFF.

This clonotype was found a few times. The CDR3 sequence is CASSPGVIPGELFF. CDR3 nucleotides: TGTGCCAGCAGCCCCGGGGTGATCCCCGGGGAGCTGTTTTTT. V gene TRBV2 combines with J gene TRBJ2-2; possibly TRBD2 for D (5 bases). Trimming shortened V by 6 bases and J by 6 bases, and 14 bases separated the two germline ends. CDR3 size: 14 residues. Germline V lookup: CDR1 SNHLY, CDR2 FYNNEI.

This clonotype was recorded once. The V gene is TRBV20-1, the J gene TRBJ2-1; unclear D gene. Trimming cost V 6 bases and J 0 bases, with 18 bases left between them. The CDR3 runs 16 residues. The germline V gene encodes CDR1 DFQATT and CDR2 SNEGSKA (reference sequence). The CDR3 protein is CSARWSQSPSYNEQFF. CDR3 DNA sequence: TGCAGTGCCCGGTGGTCCCAGTCGCCCTCCTACAATGAGCAGTTCTTC.

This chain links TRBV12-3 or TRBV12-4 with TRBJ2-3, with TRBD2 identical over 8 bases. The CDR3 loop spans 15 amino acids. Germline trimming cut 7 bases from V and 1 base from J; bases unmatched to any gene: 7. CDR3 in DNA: TGTGCCAGCAATTTCCTTAGCGGGGGCACAGATACGCAGTATTTT. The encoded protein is CASNFLSGGTDTQYF.

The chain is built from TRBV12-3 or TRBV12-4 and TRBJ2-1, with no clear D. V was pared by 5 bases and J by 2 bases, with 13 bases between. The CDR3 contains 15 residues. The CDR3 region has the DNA TGTGCCAGCAGTACACGGAGCCGAGCCTACAATGAGCAGTTCTTC. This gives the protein CASSTRSRAYNEQFF.

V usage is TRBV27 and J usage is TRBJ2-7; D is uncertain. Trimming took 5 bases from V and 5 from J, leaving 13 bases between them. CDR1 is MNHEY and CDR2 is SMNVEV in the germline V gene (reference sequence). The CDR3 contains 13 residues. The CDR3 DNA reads TGTGCCAGCAGTCCCCGAGCTCCGAACGAGCAGTACTTC. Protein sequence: CASSPRAPNEQYF.

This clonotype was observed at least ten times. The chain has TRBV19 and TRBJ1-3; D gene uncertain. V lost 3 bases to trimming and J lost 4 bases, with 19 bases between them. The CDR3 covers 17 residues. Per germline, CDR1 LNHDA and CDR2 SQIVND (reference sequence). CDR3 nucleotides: TGTGCCAGTAGTATCTTAGACATCCTGACGTCCGGAAACACCATATATTTT. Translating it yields CASSILDILTSGNTIYF.

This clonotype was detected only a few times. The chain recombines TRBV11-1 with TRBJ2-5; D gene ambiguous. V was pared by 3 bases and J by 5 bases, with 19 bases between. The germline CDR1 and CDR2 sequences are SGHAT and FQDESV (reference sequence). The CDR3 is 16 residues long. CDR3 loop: CASSLGVSPASETQYF. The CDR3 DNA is TGTGCCAGCAGCTTGGGCGTATCGCCAGCTTCGGAGACCCAGTACTTC. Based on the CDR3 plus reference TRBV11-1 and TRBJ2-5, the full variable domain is EAEVAQSPRYKITEKSQAVAFWCDPISGHATLYWYRQILGQGPELLVQFQDESVVDDSQLPKDRFSAERLKGVDSTLKIQPAELGDSAMYLCASSLGVSPASETQYFGPGTRLLVL.

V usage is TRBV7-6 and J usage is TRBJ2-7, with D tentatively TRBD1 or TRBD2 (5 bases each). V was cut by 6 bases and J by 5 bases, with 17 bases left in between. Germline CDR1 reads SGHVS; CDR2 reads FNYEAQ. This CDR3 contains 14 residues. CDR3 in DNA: TGTGCCAGCAGTCACATTTTGAGGGGAGACGAGCAGTACTTC. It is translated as CASSHILRGDEQYF. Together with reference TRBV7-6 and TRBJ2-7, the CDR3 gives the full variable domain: GAGVSQSPRYKVTKRGQDVALRCDPISGHVSLYWYRQALGQGPEFLTYFNYEAQQDKSGLPNDRFSAERPEGSISTLTIQRTEQRDSAMYRCASSHILRGDEQYFGPGTRLTVT.

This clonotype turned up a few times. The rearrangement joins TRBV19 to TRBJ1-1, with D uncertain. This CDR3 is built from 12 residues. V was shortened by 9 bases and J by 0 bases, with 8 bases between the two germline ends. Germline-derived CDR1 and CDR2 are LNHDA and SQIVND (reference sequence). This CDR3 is CASITVNTEAFF. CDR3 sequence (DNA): TGTGCCAGCATCACAGTGAACACTGAAGCTTTCTTT.

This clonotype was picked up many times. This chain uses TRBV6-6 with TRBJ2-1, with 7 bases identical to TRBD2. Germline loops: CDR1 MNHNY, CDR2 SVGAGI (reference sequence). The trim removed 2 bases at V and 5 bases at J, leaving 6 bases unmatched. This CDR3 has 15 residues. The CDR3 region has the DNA TGTGCCAGCAGTTACCGTCTAGCGGAGCACAATGAGCAGTTCTTC. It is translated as CASSYRLAEHNEQFF.

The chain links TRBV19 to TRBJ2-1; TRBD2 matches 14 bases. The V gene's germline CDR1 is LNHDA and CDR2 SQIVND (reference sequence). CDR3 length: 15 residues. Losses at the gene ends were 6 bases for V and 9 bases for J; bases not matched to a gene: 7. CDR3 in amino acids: CASRTSGGALIEQFF. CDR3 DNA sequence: TGTGCCAGTAGGACTAGCGGGGGGGCCTTGATTGAGCAGTTCTTC. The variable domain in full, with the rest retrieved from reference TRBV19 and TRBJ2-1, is DGGITQSPKYLFRKEGQNVTLSCEQNLNHDAMYWYRQDPGQGLRLIYYSQIVNDFQKGDIAEGYSVSREKKESFPLTVTSAQKNPTAFYLCASRTSGGALIEQFFGPGTRLTVL.

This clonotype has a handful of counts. CDR3 DNA sequence: TGTGCCAGCAGTGAAAGGGGATCCTACAATGAGCAGTTCTTC. It is translated as CASSERGSYNEQFF. The chain employs TRBV2 and TRBJ2-1; D perhaps matches TRBD1 (5 bases). The ends were cut back, 2 bases at V and 1 base at J, with 6 bases in the middle. Germline CDR1 is SNHLY and CDR2 is FYNNEI. This CDR3 region has 14 residues.

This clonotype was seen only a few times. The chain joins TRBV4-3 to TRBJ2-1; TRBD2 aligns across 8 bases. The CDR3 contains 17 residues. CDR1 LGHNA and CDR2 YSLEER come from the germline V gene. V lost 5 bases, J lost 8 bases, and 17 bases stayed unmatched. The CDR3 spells CASSFTLPAGGGDEQFF. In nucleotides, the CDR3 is TGCGCCAGCAGCTTTACTCTACCGGCGGGAGGAGGGGATGAGCAGTTCTTC.

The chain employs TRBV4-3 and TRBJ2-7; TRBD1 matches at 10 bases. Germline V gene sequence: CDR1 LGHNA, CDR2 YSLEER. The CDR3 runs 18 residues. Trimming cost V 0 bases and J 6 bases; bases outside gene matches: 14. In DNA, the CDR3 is TGCGCCAGCAGCCAAGATCACGAGACAGGGGGCCCATTCGGCGAGCAGTACTTC. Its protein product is CASSQDHETGGPFGEQYF.

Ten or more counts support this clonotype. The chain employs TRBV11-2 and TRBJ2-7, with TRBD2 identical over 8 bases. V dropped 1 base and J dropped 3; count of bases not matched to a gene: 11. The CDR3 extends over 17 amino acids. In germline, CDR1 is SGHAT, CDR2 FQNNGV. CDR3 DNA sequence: TGTGCCAGCAGCTTAGGGGGGGTGAGACTAGCGTACTACGAGCAGTACTTC. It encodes CASSLGGVRLAYYEQYF.